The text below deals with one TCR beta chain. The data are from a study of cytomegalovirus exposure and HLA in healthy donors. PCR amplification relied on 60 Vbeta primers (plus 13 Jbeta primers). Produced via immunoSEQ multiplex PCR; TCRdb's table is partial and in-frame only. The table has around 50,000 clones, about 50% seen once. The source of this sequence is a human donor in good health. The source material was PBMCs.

The CDR3 nucleotides read TGTGCCAGCAGTGGGGCGGGGGGACAGACCCAAGAGACCCAGTACTTC. Amino acids: CASSGAGGQTQETQYF. This rearrangement joins TRBV6-1 to TRBJ2-5; D perhaps matches TRBD2 (8 bases). Germline V gives CDR1 MNHNS, CDR2 SASEGT. V shed 4 bases and J shed 1 base, with 16 bases lying between them. The length of the CDR3 is 16 residues.